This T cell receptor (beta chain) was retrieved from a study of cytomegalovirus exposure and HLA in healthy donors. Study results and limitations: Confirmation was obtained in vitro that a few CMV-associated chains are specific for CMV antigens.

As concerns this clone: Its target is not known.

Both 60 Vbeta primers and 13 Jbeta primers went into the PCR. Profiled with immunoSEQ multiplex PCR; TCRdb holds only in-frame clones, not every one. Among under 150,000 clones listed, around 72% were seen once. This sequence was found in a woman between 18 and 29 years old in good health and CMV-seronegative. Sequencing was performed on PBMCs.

The CDR3 nucleotides read TGTGCCAGCAGTTTCGGCACTGAAGCTTTCTTT. It codes for CASSFGTEAFF. The V call is TRBV28, the J call TRBJ1-1, with D unresolved. The CDR3 spans 11 residues. V was pared by 3 bases and J by 4 bases, with 3 bases between. Germline V gene lookup returns CDR1 MDHEN and CDR2 SYDVKM.